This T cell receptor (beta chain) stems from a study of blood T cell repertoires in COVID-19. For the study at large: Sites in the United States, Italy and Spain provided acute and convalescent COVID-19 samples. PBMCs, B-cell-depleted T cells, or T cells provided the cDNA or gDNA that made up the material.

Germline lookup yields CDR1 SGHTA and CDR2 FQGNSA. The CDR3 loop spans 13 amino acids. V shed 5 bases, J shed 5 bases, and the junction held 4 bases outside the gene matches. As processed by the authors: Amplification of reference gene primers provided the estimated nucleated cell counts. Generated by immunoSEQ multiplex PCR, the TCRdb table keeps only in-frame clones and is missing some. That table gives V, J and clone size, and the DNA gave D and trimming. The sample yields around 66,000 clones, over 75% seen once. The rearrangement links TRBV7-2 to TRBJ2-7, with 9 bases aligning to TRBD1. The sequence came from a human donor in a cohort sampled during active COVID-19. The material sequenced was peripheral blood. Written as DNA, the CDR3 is TGTGCCAGCAGCCCGGACAGGGGCGACGAGCAGTACTTC. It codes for CASSPDRGDEQYF.